This TCR beta chain originates from a study of molecular identifiers for immune sequencing clone quantification. Study-wide results and limits: Identical barcode-sharing TCR molecules could lead to underestimated sizes for highly expanded clones.

Preparation of the bulk TCR libraries relied on previously described methods and listed TCR primers. TCRdb processed the PCR reads anew with MiXCR; each CDR3 protein has one entry. This table holds over 600,000 distinct CDR3 sequences, just under 20% found once. The V gene lost 5 bases and the J gene lost 9 bases, with 14 bases spanning the gap. This CDR3 spans 13 amino acids. The germline V gene has CDR1 LNHNV and CDR2 YYDKDF (reference sequence). Concerning this clonotype: Its antigen is unknown.

The chain employs TRBV15 and TRBJ2-1; possible D gene TRBD2, 6 bases. The source of this sequence is a human donor in good health. Some libraries in this study had Jurkat cell RNA spiked in. Sequenced input: naive CD8+ T cells from blood, with Jurkat cell RNA spiked in. The subset here: FACS-sorted CD8+CD4-CCR7+CD45RA+ naive T cells. The CDR3 DNA reads as TGTGCCACCAGCGACGGGAGAACCCGTGAGCAGTTCTTC. Translating it yields CATSDGRTREQFF.